Given below is one T cell receptor beta chain in context. The antigen remains undetermined. Here immunoSEQ multiplex PCR was the method, and the copy in TCRdb shows in-frame clones only, minus some. This table holds around 130,000 clones, more than 70% found once. This entry belongs to a study of T cell responses to AZD1222 COVID-19 vaccine. Study-level points and caveats: Baseline seropositives among AZD1222 recipients totaled only five to seven.

Germline V lookup: CDR1 LNHDA, CDR2 SQIVND (reference sequence). Unmatched junction bases numbered 15, after V lost 5 bases and J lost 4 bases. The CDR3 contains 17 residues. This TCR came from an adult in good health. This specimen was peripheral blood, taken on day 0 of AZD1222 vaccination. The rearrangement links TRBV19 to TRBJ2-3; 7 bases agree with TRBD2. CDR3 sequence reads: CASSRGTRDYRPDTQYF. In DNA, the CDR3 is TGTGCCAGTAGTCGCGGGACCCGGGACTATAGGCCAGATACGCAGTATTTT.